Shown below are 2 T cell receptor beta chains from a single sample sequenced in a study of blood T cell repertoires in COVID-19. Here immunoSEQ multiplex PCR was the method, and the copy in TCRdb shows in-frame clones only, minus some. The sample shows 90,000 or so clones, 80% to 90% of them seen only once. Sequencing was carried out using peripheral blood. All receptors derive from a human donor in a cohort sampled during active COVID-19.

This chain joins TRBV11-2 and TRBJ2-1; 7 bases align to TRBD1. From germline, CDR1 is SGHAT and CDR2 FQNNGV. This CDR3 is built from 14 residues. V lost 5 bases, J lost 7 bases, and 8 bases stayed unmatched. The CDR3 nucleotides are TGTGCCAGCAGCAATAAGACAGGGTATAATGAGCAGTTCTTC. Translated, it gives CASSNKTGYNEQFF.

The rearrangement uses TRBV7-3 and TRBJ2-7; TRBD2 is a possible D gene (5 bases). V was shortened by 3 bases and J by 7 bases, with 13 bases between the two germline ends. The germline V gene encodes CDR1 SGHTA and CDR2 FQGTGA. The CDR3 consists of 13 residues. The CDR3, as DNA: TGTGCCAGCAGCTTCGGGTCTACGGGGGAGCAGTACTTC. This gives the protein CASSFGSTGEQYF.